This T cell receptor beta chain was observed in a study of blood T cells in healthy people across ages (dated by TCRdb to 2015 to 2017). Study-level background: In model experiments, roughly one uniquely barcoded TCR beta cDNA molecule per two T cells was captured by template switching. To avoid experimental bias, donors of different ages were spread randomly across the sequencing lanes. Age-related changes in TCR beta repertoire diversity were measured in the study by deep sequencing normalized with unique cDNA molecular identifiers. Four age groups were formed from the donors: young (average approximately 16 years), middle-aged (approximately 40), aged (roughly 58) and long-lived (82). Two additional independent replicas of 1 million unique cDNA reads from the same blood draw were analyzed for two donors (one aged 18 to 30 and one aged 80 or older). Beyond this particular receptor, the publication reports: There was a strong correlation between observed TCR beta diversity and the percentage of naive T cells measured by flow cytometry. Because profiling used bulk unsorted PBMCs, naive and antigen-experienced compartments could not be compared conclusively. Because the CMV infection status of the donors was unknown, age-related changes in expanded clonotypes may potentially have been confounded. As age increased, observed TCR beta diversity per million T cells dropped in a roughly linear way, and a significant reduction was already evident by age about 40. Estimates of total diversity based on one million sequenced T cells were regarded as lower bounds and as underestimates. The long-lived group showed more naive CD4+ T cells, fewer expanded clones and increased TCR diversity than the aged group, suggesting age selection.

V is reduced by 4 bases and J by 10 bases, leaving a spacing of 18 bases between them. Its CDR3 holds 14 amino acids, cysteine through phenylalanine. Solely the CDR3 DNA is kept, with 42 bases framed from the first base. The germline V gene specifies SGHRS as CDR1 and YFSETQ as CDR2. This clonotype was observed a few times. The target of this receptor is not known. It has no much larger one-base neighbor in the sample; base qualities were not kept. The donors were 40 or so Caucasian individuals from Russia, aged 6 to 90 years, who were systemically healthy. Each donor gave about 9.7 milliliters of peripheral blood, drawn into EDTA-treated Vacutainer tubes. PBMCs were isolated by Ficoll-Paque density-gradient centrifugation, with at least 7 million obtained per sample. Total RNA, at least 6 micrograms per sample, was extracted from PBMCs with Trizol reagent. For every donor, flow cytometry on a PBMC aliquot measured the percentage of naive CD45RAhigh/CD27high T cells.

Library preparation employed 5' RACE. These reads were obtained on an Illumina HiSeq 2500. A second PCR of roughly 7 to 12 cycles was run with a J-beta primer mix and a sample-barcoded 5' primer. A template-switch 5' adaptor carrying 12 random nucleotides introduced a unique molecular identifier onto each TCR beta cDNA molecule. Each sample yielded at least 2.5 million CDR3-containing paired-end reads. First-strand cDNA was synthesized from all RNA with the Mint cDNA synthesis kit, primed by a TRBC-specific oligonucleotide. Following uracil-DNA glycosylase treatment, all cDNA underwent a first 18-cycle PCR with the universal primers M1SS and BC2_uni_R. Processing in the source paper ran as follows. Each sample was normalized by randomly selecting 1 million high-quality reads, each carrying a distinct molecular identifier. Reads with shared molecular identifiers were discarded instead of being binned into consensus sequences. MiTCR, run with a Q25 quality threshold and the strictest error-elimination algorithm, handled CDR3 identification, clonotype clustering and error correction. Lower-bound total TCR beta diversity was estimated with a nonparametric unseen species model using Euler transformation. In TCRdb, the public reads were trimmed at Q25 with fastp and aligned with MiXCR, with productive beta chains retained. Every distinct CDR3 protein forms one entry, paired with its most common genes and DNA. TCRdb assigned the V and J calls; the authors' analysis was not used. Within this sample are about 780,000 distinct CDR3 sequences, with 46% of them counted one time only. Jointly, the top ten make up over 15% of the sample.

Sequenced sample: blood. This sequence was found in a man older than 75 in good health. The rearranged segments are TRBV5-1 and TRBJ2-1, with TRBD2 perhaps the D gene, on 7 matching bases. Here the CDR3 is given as CASSPNRVGGEQFF. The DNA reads TGCGCCAGCAGCCCAAACAGGGTGGGGGGGGAGCAGTTCTTC. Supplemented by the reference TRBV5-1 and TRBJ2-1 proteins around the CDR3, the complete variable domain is KAGVTQTPRYLIKTRGQQVTLSCSPISGHRSVSWYQQTPGQGLQFLFEYFSETQRNKGNFPGRFSGRQFSNSRSEMNVSTLELGDSALYLCASSPNRVGGEQFFGPGTRLTVL.